These T cell receptor beta chains were read from a single sample in a study of control samples from healthy donors and cancer patients. Profiling relied on immunoSEQ multiplex PCR, and the TCRdb table lists in-frame clones only, not all of them. This sample carries about 120,000 clones, 88% of them seen once, and the ten largest clones take approximately 2.2%. The sequenced sample was blood. Receptors originate from a woman in her 70s in good health. Both conserved end residues are part of each CDR3. The D gene is left open where the match is weak. A clone size is listed for some rows: how often the clone was seen (once, few, many), or a class if it is expanded.

v_gene: TRBV6-2/TRBV6-3; d_gene: TRBD1; j_gene: TRBJ1-2; abundance: -; CDR3aa: CASSYGQGGGYTF; CDR3nt: TGTGCCAGCAGTTACGGACAGGGTGGCGGCTACACCTTC
v_gene: TRBV11-1; d_gene: -; j_gene: TRBJ1-1; abundance: once; CDR3aa: CASSLARVNTEAFF; CDR3nt: TGTGCCAGCAGCTTAGCGCGGGTGAACACTGAAGCTTTCTTT
v_gene: TRBV5-1; d_gene: -; j_gene: TRBJ1-1; abundance: -; CDR3aa: CASSTRQSMNTEAFF; CDR3nt: TGCGCCAGCAGCACACGACAGTCAATGAACACTGAAGCTTTCTTT
v_gene: TRBV4-1; d_gene: -; j_gene: TRBJ1-1; abundance: -; CDR3aa: CASSQGRLTEAFF; CDR3nt: TGCGCCAGCAGCCAAGGTCGGCTGACTGAAGCTTTCTTT
v_gene: TRBV7-9; d_gene: -; j_gene: TRBJ1-4; abundance: -; CDR3aa: CASSLTKGTNEKLFF; CDR3nt: TGTGCCAGCAGCCTAACTAAGGGCACTAATGAAAAACTGTTTTTT
v_gene: TRBV4-1; d_gene: TRBD2; j_gene: TRBJ2-5; abundance: -; CDR3aa: CASSHPYGGLAEETQYF; CDR3nt: TGCGCCAGCAGCCACCCATATGGGGGACTAGCGGAAGAGACCCAGTACTTC
v_gene: TRBV29-1; d_gene: TRBD2; j_gene: TRBJ2-1; abundance: -; CDR3aa: CSAPGLAGLEQFF; CDR3nt: TGCAGCGCACCGGGACTAGCGGGGCTCGAGCAGTTCTTC
v_gene: TRBV11-3; d_gene: -; j_gene: TRBJ1-1; abundance: -; CDR3aa: CASSTSQNTEAFF; CDR3nt: TGTGCCAGCAGCACCAGTCAGAACACTGAAGCTTTCTTT
v_gene: TRBV6-5; d_gene: -; j_gene: TRBJ2-7; abundance: -; CDR3aa: CASSYSRGPEQYF; CDR3nt: TGTGCCAGCAGTTACTCCAGGGGACCCGAGCAGTACTTC
v_gene: TRBV5-6; d_gene: -; j_gene: TRBJ1-6; abundance: -; CDR3aa: CASSFMPTPYNSPLHF; CDR3nt: TGTGCCAGCAGCTTTATGCCAACACCCTATAATTCACCCCTCCACTTT
v_gene: TRBV7-9; d_gene: TRBD2; j_gene: TRBJ2-1; abundance: -; CDR3aa: CASSPLALAAYNEQFF; CDR3nt: TGTGCCAGCAGCCCCTTAGCACTAGCGGCCTACAATGAGCAGTTCTTC
v_gene: TRBV19; d_gene: -; j_gene: TRBJ2-7; abundance: -; CDR3aa: CASSSTGSQSGEQYF; CDR3nt: TGTGCCAGTAGTTCGACAGGATCTCAAAGTGGGGAGCAGTACTTC
v_gene: TRBV15; d_gene: -; j_gene: TRBJ2-3; abundance: -; CDR3aa: CATSRSMEGTDTQYF; CDR3nt: TGTGCCACCAGCAGAAGCATGGAGGGCACAGATACGCAGTATTTT
v_gene: TRBV28; d_gene: -; j_gene: TRBJ1-2; abundance: -; CDR3aa: CASSSPPTDFHTF; CDR3nt: TGTGCCAGCAGTTCGCCTCCTACAGACTTTCACACCTTC
v_gene: TRBV6-5; d_gene: TRBD1; j_gene: TRBJ1-1; abundance: -; CDR3aa: CASSLRQGVNTEAFF; CDR3nt: TGTGCCAGCAGTCTTCGACAGGGGGTGAACACTGAAGCTTTCTTT
v_gene: TRBV18; d_gene: -; j_gene: TRBJ1-5; abundance: -; CDR3aa: CASSPTEMVPQHF; CDR3nt: TGTGCCAGCTCACCAACGGAAATGGTGCCCCAGCATTTT
v_gene: TRBV7-9; d_gene: -; j_gene: TRBJ1-4; abundance: -; CDR3aa: CASSFEGSSPTGGVEKLFF; CDR3nt: TGTGCCAGCAGCTTCGAGGGGTCGTCGCCGACCGGCGGGGTTGAAAAACTGTTTTTT
v_gene: TRBV25-1; d_gene: TRBD1; j_gene: TRBJ1-1; abundance: once; CDR3aa: CASNGQGGGYSTEAFF; CDR3nt: TGTGCCAGCAACGGACAGGGGGGCGGGTATAGCACTGAAGCTTTCTTT
v_gene: TRBV6-5; d_gene: TRBD1; j_gene: TRBJ1-6; abundance: -; CDR3aa: CASRGQGVYNSPLHF; CDR3nt: TGTGCCAGCAGGGGACAGGGGGTCTATAATTCACCCCTCCACTTT
v_gene: TRBV2; d_gene: -; j_gene: TRBJ1-2; abundance: -; CDR3aa: CASRRETNYGYTF; CDR3nt: TGTGCCAGCAGGCGGGAGACTAACTATGGCTACACCTTC
v_gene: TRBV6-5; d_gene: TRBD1; j_gene: TRBJ1-1; abundance: -; CDR3aa: CASSYSGTGGITEAFF; CDR3nt: TGTGCCAGCAGTTACTCCGGGACAGGGGGCATCACTGAAGCTTTCTTT
v_gene: TRBV10-1; d_gene: TRBD1; j_gene: TRBJ2-4; abundance: -; CDR3aa: CASSPGTGENIQYF; CDR3nt: TGCGCCAGCAGTCCCGGGACAGGGGAAAACATTCAGTACTTC
v_gene: TRBV6-6; d_gene: -; j_gene: TRBJ2-5; abundance: -; CDR3aa: CASKGPKAGQETQYF; CDR3nt: TGTGCCAGCAAGGGCCCTAAAGCGGGTCAAGAGACCCAGTACTTC
v_gene: TRBV4-1; d_gene: -; j_gene: TRBJ2-7; abundance: -; CDR3aa: CASSQDSRGGGRQSF; CDR3nt: TGCGCCAGCAGCCAAGATTCTAGAGGGGGGGGGCGGCAGTCCTTC
v_gene: TRBV10-3; d_gene: -; j_gene: TRBJ2-7; abundance: -; CDR3aa: CAISESLGEQYF; CDR3nt: TGTGCCATCAGTGAGTCCCTCGGCGAGCAGTACTTC
v_gene: TRBV3-1/TRBV3-2; d_gene: -; j_gene: TRBJ2-5; abundance: -; CDR3aa: CASSQVGGRTQYF; CDR3nt: TGTGCCAGCAGCCAAGTGGGGGGGCGGACCCAGTACTTC
v_gene: TRBV18; d_gene: -; j_gene: TRBJ2-5; abundance: -; CDR3aa: CASSPVGAETQYF; CDR3nt: TGTGCCAGCTCACCAGTAGGGGCAGAGACCCAGTACTTC
v_gene: TRBV7-2; d_gene: -; j_gene: TRBJ1-1; abundance: -; CDR3aa: CASSSRPSERAFF; CDR3nt: TGTGCCAGCAGCTCCCGACCTTCCGAGCGGGCTTTCTTT